This T cell receptor beta chain was sequenced in a study of Tregs in tolerant kidney transplant recipients. The study, taken as a whole, reports: Few patients were studied, so findings need validation in larger groups.

Thawed PBMCs were FACS-sorted into unstimulated CD4+CD25+CD127- regulatory T cells, CD4+CD25- non-regulatory cells, CD4 and CD8 cells. Using immunoSEQ multiplex PCR, the repertoire was profiled, and TCRdb retains in-frame clones only, with some absent. The sample has around 70,000 clones; around nine tenths are singletons. Worth noting for this clone: Its antigen is still unknown.

V was shortened by 5 bases and J by 6 bases, with 20 bases between the two germline ends. CDR3 length: 15 amino acids. CDR1 and CDR2 from the germline V gene are MNHNS and SASEGT. The clonotype comes from a human donor who received a combined kidney and bone marrow transplant. The rearrangement joins TRBV6-1 to TRBJ2-7, with a weak D call TRBD1 (5 bases). This material consisted of CD8+ T cells from blood, taken before the transplant. The CDR3 is CASSRGQGSWSEQYF. The CDR3 nucleotides read TGTGCCAGCAGTAGGGGTCAGGGCTCTTGGAGCGAGCAGTACTTC.